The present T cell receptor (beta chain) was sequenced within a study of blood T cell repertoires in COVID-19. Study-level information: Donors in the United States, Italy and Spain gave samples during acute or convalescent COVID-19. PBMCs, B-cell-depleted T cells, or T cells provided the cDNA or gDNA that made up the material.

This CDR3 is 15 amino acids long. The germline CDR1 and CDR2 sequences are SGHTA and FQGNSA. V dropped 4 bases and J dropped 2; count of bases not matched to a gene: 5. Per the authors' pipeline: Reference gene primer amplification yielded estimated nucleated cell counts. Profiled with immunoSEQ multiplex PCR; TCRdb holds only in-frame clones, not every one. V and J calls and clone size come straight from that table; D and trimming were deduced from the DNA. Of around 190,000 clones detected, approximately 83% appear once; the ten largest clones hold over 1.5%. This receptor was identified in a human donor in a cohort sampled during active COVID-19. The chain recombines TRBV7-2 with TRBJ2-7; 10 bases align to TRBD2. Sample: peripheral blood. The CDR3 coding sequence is TGTGCCAGCAGCTCCTATACTAGCGGGGCCTACGAGCAGTACTTC. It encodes CASSSYTSGAYEQYF.